The present TCR beta chain was sequenced within a study of blood T cell repertoires in COVID-19. Across the whole study: Donors in the United States, Italy and Spain gave samples during acute or convalescent COVID-19. In each case, the material was cDNA or gDNA derived from T cells, B-cell-depleted T cells, or PBMCs.

V was shortened by 7 bases and J by 3 bases, with 10 bases between the two germline ends. This CDR3 is built from 12 residues. Germline V gene sequence: CDR1 SGHRS, CDR2 YFSETQ. Clinical histories supplied by participants themselves formed the basis of cohort assignment. Clones were read by immunoSEQ multiplex PCR, and TCRdb kept only the in-frame ones, dropping some. Of 140,000 to 150,000 clones detected, around 80% appear once; the ten largest clones hold around 6%. This TCR derives from a woman aged 45-65 years who had recovered from COVID-19. J is TRBJ1-1 and V is TRBV5-1, with D unresolved. The sequenced sample was PBMCs or T cells enriched from blood (not recorded which). Here the CDR3 reads CASALRDTEAFF. For the CDR3, the DNA is TGCGCCAGCGCCTTGAGGGACACTGAAGCTTTCTTT.